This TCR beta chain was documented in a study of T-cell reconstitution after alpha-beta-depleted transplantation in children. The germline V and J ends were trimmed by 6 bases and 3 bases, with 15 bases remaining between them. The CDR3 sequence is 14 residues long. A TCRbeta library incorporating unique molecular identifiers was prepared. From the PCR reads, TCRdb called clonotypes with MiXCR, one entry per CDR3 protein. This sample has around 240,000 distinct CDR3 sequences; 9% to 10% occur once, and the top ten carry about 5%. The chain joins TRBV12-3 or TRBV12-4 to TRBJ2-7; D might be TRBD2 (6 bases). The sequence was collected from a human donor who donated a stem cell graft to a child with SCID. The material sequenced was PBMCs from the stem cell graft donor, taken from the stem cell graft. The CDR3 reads CASSSQGLLYEQYF. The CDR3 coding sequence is TGTGCCAGCAGCTCGCAGGGACTGCTCTACGAGCAGTACTTC.